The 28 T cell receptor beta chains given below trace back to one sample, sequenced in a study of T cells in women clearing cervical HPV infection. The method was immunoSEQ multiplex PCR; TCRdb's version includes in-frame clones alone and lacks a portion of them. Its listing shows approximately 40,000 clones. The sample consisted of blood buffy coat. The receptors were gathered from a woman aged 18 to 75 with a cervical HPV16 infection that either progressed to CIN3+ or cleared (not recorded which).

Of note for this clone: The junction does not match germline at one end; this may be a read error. The part of the CDR3 DNA that was read is TGTTCCAGCAGCTTAGTAGTTCGA. This sequence encodes CSSSLVVR. The full-length CDR3 reads as CSSSLVVRAFF. The rearrangement links TRBV7-9 to TRBJ1-1; unclear D gene. Read data end 3 residues before the CDR3 end; the end is taken from the germline J gene. Germline assignment: CDR1 SEHNR and CDR2 FQNEAQ (reference sequence). This CDR3 is 11 amino acids long.

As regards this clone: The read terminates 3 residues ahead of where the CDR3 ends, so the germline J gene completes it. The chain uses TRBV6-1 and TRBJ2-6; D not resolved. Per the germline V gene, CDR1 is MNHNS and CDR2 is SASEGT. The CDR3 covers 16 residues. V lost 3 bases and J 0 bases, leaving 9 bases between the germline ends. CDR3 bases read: TGTGCCAGCAGTGAGTGGTCCGGCTCTGGGGCCAACGTC. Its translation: CASSEWSGSGANV. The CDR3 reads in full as CASSEWSGSGANVLTF.

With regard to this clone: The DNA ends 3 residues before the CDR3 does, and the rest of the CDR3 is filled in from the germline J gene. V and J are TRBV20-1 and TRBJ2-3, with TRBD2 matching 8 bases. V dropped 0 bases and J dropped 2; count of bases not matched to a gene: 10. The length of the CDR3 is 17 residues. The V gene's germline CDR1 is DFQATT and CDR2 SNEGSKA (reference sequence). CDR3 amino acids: CSARDSTPGLDTDTQYF. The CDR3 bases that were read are TGCAGTGCTAGAGATTCGACTCCGGGACTAGACACAGATACG.

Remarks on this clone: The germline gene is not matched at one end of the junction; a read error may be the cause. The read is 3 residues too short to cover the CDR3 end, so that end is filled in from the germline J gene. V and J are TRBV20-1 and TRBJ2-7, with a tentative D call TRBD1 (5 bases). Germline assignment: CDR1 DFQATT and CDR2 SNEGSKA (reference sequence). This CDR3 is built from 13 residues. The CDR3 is CNATGDRSYEQYF. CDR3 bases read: TGCAATGCTACAGGAGATAGGTCCTACGAG.

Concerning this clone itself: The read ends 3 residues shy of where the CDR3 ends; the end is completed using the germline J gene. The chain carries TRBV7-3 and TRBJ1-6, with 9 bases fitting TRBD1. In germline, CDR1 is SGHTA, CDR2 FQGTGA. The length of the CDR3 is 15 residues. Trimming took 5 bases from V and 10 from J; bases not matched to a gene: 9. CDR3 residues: CASSVQGTGTSPLHF. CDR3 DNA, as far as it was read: TGTGCCAGCAGCGTTCAGGGGACAGGGACATCACCC.

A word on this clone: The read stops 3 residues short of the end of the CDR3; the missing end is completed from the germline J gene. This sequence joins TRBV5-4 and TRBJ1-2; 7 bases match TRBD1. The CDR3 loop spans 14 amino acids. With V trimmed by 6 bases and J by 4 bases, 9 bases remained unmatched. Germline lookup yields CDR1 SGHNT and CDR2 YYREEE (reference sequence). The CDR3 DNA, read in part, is TGTGCCAGCATCAACACAGGGGCTGCCTATGGC. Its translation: CASINTGAAYG. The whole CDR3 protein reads CASINTGAAYGYTF.

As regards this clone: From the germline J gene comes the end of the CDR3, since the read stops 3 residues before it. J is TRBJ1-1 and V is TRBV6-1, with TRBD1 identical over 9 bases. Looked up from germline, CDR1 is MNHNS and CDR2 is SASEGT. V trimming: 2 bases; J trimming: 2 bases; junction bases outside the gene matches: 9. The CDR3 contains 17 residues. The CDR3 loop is CASSEPTGGRPNTEAFF. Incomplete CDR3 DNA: TGTGCCAGCAGTGAACCCACAGGGGGCCGTCCCAACACTGAA.

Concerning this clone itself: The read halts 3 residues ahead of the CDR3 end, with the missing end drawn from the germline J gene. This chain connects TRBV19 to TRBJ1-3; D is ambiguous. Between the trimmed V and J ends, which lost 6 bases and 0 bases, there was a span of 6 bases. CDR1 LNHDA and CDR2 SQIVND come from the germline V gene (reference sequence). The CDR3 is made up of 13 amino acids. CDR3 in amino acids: CASRQSSGNTIYF. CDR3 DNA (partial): TGTGCCAGTAGGCAGAGCTCTGGAAACACC.

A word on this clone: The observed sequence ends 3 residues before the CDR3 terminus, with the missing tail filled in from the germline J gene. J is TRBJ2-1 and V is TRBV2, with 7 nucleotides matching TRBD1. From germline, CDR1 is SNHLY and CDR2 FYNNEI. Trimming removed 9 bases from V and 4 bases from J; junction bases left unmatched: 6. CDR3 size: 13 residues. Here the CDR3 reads CASTGDSYNEQFF. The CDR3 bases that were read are TGTGCCAGTACTGGGGACAGTTACAATGAG.

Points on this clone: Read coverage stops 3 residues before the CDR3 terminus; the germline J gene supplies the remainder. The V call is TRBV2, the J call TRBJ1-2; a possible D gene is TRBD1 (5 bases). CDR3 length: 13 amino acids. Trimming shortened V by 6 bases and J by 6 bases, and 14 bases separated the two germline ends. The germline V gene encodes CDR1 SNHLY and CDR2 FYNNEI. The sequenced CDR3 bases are TGTGCCAGCAGCCCTACGTGGGGGGATGGC. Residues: CASSPTWGDG. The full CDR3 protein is CASSPTWGDGYTF.

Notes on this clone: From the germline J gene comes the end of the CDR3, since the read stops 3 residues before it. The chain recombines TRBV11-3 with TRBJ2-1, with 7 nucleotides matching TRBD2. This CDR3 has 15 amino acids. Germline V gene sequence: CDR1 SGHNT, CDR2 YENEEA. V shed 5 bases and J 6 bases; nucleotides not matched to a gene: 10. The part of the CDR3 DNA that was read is TGTGCCAGCAGCGTTGGAGCGGGGTTAAGCAATGAG. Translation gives CASSVGAGLSNE. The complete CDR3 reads CASSVGAGLSNEQFF.

The DNA read from the CDR3 is TGTGCCAGTGGAAGACAGGGGGCCAGTGAAAAA. This sequence encodes CASGRQGASEK. The full CDR3 is CASGRQGASEKLFF. V usage is TRBV19 and J usage is TRBJ1-4; TRBD1 matches 10 bases. The read ends 3 residues early relative to the CDR3; the germline J gene fills the gap. V trimming: 8 bases; J trimming: 7 bases; junction bases outside the gene matches: 7. The CDR3 extends over 14 amino acids. Per germline, CDR1 LNHDA and CDR2 SQIVND (reference sequence).

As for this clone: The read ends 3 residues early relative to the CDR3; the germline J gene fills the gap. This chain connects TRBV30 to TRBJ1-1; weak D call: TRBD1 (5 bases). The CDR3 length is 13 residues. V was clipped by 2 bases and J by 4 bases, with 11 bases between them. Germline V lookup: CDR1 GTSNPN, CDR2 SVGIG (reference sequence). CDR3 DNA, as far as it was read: TGTGCCTGGAGTCTACAGGCAGTCACTGAA. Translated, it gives CAWSLQAVTE. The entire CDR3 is CAWSLQAVTEAFF.

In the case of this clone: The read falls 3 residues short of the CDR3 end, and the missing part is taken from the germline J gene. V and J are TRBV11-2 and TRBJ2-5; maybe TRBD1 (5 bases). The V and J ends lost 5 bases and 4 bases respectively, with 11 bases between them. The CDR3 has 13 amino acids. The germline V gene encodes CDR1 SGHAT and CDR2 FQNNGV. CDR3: CASSTQGPETQYF. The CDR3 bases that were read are TGTGCCAGCAGCACCCAGGGTCCAGAGACC.

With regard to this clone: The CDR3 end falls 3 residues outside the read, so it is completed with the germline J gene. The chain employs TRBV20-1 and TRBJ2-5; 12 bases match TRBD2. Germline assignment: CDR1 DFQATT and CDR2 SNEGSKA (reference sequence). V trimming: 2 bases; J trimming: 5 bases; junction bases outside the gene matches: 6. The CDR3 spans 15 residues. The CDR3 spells CSARPSGRAGETQYF. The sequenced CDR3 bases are TGCAGTGCTAGACCTAGCGGGAGGGCGGGGGAGACC.

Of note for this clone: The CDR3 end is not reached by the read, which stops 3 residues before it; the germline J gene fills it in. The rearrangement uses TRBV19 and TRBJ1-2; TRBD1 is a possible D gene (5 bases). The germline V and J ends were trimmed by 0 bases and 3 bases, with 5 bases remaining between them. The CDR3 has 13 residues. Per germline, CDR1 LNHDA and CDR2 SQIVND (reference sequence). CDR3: CASSIDRDYGYTF. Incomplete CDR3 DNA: TGTGCCAGTAGTATAGACAGGGACTATGGC.

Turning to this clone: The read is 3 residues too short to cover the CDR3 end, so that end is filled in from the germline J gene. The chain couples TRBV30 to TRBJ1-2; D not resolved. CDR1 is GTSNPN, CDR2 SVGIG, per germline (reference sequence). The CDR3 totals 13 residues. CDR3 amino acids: CAWSDERGRGYTF. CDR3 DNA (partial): TGTGCCTGGAGCGACGAACGGGGTCGGGGC. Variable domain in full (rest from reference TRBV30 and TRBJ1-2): SQTIHQWPATLVQPVGSPLSLECTVEGTSNPNLYWYRQAAGRGLQLLFYSVGIGQISSEVPQNLSASRPQDRQFILSSKKLLLSDSGFYLCAWSDERGRGYTFGSGTRLTVV.

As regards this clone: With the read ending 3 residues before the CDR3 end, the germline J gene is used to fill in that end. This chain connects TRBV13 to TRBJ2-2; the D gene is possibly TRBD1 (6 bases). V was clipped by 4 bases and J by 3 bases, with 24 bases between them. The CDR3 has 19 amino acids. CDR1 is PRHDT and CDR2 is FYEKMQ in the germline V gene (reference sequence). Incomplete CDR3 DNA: TGTGCCAGCAGCTCCATTCCTTCGAGCAGGGGTCCAGACACCGGGGAG. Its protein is CASSSIPSSRGPDTGE. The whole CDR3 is CASSSIPSSRGPDTGELFF.

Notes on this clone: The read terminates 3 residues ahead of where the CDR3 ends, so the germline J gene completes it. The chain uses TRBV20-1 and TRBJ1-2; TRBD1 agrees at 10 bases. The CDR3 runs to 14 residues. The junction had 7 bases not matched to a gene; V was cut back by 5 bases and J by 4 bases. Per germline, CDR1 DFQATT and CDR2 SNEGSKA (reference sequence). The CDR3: CSASEGQGSYGYTF. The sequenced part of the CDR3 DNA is TGCAGTGCTTCCGAGGGACAGGGGTCCTATGGC.

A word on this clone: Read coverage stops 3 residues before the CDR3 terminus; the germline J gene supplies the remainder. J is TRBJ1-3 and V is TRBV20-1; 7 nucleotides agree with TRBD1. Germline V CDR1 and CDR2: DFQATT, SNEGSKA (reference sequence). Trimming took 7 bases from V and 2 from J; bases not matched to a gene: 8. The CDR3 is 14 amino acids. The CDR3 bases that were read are TGCAGTGTTCTCCACCAGGGGGCTGGAAACACC. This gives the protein CSVLHQGAGNT. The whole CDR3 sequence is CSVLHQGAGNTIYF.

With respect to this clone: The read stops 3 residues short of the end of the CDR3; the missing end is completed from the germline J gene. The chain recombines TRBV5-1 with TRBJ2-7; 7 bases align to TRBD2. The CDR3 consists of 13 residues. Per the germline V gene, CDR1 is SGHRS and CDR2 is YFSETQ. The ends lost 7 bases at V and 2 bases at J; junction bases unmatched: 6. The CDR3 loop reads CASGRDYPYEQYF. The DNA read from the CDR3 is TGCGCCAGCGGCCGGGACTACCCCTACGAG.

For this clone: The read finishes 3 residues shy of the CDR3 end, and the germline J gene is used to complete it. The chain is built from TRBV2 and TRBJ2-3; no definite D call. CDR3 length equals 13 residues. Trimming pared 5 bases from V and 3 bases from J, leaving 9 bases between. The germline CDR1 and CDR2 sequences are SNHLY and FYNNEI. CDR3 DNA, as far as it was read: TGTGCCAGCAGTCCCCCCTTTACAGATACG. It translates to CASSPPFTDT. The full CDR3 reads CASSPPFTDTQYF.

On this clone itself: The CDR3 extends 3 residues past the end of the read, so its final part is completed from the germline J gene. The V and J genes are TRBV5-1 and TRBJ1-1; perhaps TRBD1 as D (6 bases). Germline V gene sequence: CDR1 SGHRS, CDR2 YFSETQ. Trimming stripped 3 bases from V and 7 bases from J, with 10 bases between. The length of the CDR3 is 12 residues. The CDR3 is CASSSDRSEAFF. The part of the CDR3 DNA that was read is TGCGCCAGCAGCTCTGACAGGAGTGAA. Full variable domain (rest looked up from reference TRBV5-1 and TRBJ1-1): KAGVTQTPRYLIKTRGQQVTLSCSPISGHRSVSWYQQTPGQGLQFLFEYFSETQRNKGNFPGRFSGRQFSNSRSEMNVSTLELGDSALYLCASSSDRSEAFFGQGTRLTVV.

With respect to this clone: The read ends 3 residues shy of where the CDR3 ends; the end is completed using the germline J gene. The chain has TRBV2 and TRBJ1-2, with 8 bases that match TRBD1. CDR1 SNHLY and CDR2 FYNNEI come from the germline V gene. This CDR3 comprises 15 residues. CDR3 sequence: CASREPGQEFRGYTF. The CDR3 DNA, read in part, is TGTGCCAGCAGAGAACCGGGACAGGAATTTCGCGGC.

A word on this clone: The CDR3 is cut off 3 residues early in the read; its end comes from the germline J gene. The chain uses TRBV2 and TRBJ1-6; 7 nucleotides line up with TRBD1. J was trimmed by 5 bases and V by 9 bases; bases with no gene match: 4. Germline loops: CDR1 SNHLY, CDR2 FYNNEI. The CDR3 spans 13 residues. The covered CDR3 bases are TGTGCCAGACAGGGGCCAAATAATTCACCC. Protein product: CARQGPNNSP. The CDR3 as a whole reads CARQGPNNSPLHF.

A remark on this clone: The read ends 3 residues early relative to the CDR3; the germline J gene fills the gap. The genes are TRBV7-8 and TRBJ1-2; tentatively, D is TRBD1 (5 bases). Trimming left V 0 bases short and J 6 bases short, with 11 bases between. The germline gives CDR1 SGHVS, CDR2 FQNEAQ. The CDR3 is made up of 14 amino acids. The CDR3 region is CASSLAGPWDGYTF. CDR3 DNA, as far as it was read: TGTGCCAGCAGCTTAGCGGGGCCCTGGGATGGC.

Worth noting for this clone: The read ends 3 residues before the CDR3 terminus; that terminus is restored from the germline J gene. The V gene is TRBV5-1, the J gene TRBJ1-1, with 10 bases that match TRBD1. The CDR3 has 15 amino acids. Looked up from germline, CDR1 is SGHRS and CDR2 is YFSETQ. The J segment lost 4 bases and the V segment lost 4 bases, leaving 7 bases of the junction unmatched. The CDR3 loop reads CASSKADRGATEAFF. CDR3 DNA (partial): TGCGCCAGCAGCAAAGCGGACAGGGGGGCCACTGAA.

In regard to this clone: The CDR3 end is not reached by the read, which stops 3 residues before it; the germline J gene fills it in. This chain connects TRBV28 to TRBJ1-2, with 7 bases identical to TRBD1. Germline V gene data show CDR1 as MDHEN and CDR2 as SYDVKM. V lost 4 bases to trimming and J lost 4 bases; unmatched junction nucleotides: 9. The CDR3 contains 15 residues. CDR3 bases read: TGTGCCAGCAGTTCCTCGACAGGGTCAACCTATGGC. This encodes CASSSSTGSTYG. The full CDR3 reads CASSSSTGSTYGYTF.